The 25 T cell receptor beta chains given below trace back to one sample, sequenced in a study of shared clonotypes between healthy human individuals. Generated by immunoSEQ multiplex PCR, the TCRdb table keeps only in-frame clones and is missing some. This table holds 2 million to 2.5 million clones, approximately 94% found once. Input material: naive CD4+ T cells sorted from blood. Subset indicated: CD45RA+ positively selected. These receptors all stem from a man between 18 and 29 years old in good health.

Worth noting for this clone: The sample carries other DNA sequences with the same CDR3. V usage is TRBV5-4 and J usage is TRBJ1-2; D not resolved. CDR1 is SGHNT, CDR2 YYREEE, per germline (reference sequence). This CDR3 region has 14 residues. Trimming removed 0 bases at V and 1 base at J, with 7 bases between. CDR3 nucleotide sequence: TGTGCCAGCAGCTTGGAGGGAGGTAACTATGGCTACACCTTC. It yields the protein CASSLEGGNYGYTF.

The CDR3 DNA follows: TGTGCCAGCAGCCAAGAGATAAGTGGGGGCCCAATAGGGCAGTATTTT. This translates into CASSQEISGGPIGQYF. The chain couples TRBV4-2 to TRBJ2-3; possibly TRBD1 for D (6 bases). The V gene's germline CDR1 is LGHNA and CDR2 YNFKEQ. The V and J ends lost 0 bases and 11 bases respectively, with 21 bases between them. The CDR3 runs to 16 residues.

This chain joins TRBV28 and TRBJ1-2, with 8 positions matching TRBD1. This CDR3 has 14 amino acids. CDR1 MDHEN and CDR2 SYDVKM come from the germline V gene. J was trimmed by 8 bases and V by 1 base; bases with no gene match: 6. CDR3 in DNA: TGTGCCAGCAGTTTATCGGACAGGGTTTTAGGCTACACCTTC. This encodes CASSLSDRVLGYTF.

Worth noting for this clone: Other DNA sequences in this specimen translate into the identical CDR3. The J gene is TRBJ2-2, the V gene TRBV10-3; D is uncertain. CDR3 size: 11 residues. The germline V and J ends were trimmed by 6 bases and 3 bases, with 2 bases remaining between them. CDR1 is ENHRY, CDR2 SYGVKD, per germline. The CDR3 sequence is CAIRDTGELFF. CDR3 DNA sequence: TGTGCCATCAGGGACACCGGGGAGCTGTTTTTT.

This chain uses TRBV4-1 with TRBJ2-5, with TRBD2 identical over 7 bases. The CDR3 is 15 residues long. V was clipped by 1 base and J by 6 bases; unmatched bases: 8. Germline lookup yields CDR1 MGHRA and CDR2 YSYEKL. This chain's CDR3 is CASSQAAPGGKTQYF. DNA for the CDR3: TGCGCCAGCAGCCAAGCGGCCCCGGGAGGAAAGACCCAGTACTTC.

The rearrangement joins TRBV5-1 to TRBJ2-3, with TRBD1 matching 7 bases. Germline CDR1 reads SGHRS; CDR2 reads YFSETQ. The CDR3 runs 15 residues. The V and J ends lost 9 bases and 5 bases, in that order; junction bases with no gene match: 15. CDR3 amino acids: CATPDVTGKGDTQYF. In DNA, the CDR3 is TGCGCCACCCCGGATGTGACAGGGAAGGGAGATACGCAGTATTTT.

The rearrangement uses TRBV28 and TRBJ1-2, with TRBD1 as a possible D gene (6 bases). Between the trimmed V and J ends, which lost 2 bases and 4 bases, there was a span of 14 bases. Germline V gives CDR1 MDHEN, CDR2 SYDVKM. CDR3 length equals 15 residues. The DNA of the CDR3 is TGTGCCAGCAGTTTAGGGGGGGGCGTGAGCTATGGCTACACCTTC. As protein: CASSLGGGVSYGYTF.

This chain connects TRBV2 to TRBJ1-2; 7 bases fit TRBD1. Looked up from germline, CDR1 is SNHLY and CDR2 is FYNNEI. This CDR3 is built from 16 residues. V lost 4 bases to trimming and J lost 4 bases; unmatched junction nucleotides: 12. CDR3 amino acids: CASSAPGGDTGYGYTF. CDR3 sequence (DNA): TGTGCCAGCAGTGCCCCAGGGGGGGACACCGGCTATGGCTACACCTTC.

The CDR3 loop reads CASSEYYEQYF. CDR3 DNA: TGCGCCAGCAGTGAATACTACGAGCAGTACTTC. The rearrangement joins TRBV10-2 to TRBJ2-7, with unresolved D. V was clipped by 3 bases and J by 3 bases, with 3 bases between them. The CDR3 extends over 11 amino acids. Germline V lookup: CDR1 WSHSY, CDR2 SAAADI.

This chain joins TRBV6-1 and TRBJ2-3; no definite D call. There are 11 residues in the CDR3. Germline V gives CDR1 MNHNS, CDR2 SASEGT. The germline V and J ends were trimmed by 2 bases and 7 bases, with 4 bases remaining between them. For the CDR3, the DNA is TGTGCCAGCAGTGAAATGAATACGCAGTATTTT. This sequence encodes CASSEMNTQYF.

The chain uses TRBV6-1 and TRBJ1-5; 8 positions match TRBD1. Germline-derived CDR1 and CDR2 are MNHNS and SASEGT. The CDR3 extends over 14 amino acids. The V segment lost 8 bases and the J segment 3 bases; nucleotides outside the gene matches: 6. CDR3 DNA sequence: TGTGCCAGCGGAGGACAGGGTAACAATCAGCCCCAGCATTTT. Translating it yields CASGGQGNNQPQHF.

This clone showed up just once. In the same sample, other DNA sequences code for this CDR3. The gene calls are TRBV6-5 and TRBJ1-3; TRBD1 aligns across 8 bases. The germline CDR1 and CDR2 sequences are MNHEY and SVGAGI. J lost 2 bases, V lost 3 bases, and 3 bases had no gene match. The CDR3 covers 15 residues. Here the CDR3 DNA reads TGTGCCAGCAGTTATTCGACAGGGGCTGGAAACACCATATATTTT. Residues: CASSYSTGAGNTIYF.

The chain's CDR3 is CASSIVGQGSYEQYF. CDR3 in DNA: TGTGCCAGTAGTATCGTCGGACAGGGCTCCTACGAGCAGTACTTC. This chain links TRBV19 with TRBJ2-7; 8 bases are shared with TRBD1. Trimming removed 3 bases from V and 0 bases from J; junction bases left unmatched: 4. The CDR3 length is 15 residues. Per the germline V gene, CDR1 is LNHDA and CDR2 is SQIVND (reference sequence).

The chain combines TRBV7-2 with TRBJ1-2, with unresolved D. Per germline, CDR1 SGHTA and CDR2 FQGNSA. CDR3 size: 13 residues. Trimming took 5 bases from V and 2 from J, leaving 9 bases between them. This CDR3 is CASSLRTNYGYTF. CDR3 bases: TGTGCCAGCAGCCTGCGGACGAACTATGGCTACACCTTC.

The chain recombines TRBV7-2 with TRBJ1-5; D is possibly TRBD1 (6 bases). The V end lost 5 bases, the J end lost 5 bases, and 16 bases lay between the germline ends. CDR3 length: 15 amino acids. Germline V gene data show CDR1 as SGHTA and CDR2 as FQGNSA. CDR3 in amino acids: CASSPMGGAYQPQHF. CDR3 bases: TGTGCCAGCAGCCCCATGGGGGGCGCTTATCAGCCCCAGCATTTT. Looking up the rest from reference TRBV7-2 and TRBJ1-5 gives the full variable domain: GAGVSQSPSNKVTEKGKDVELRCDPISGHTALYWYRQSLGQGLEFLIYFQGNSAPDKSGLPSDRFSAERTGGSVSTLTIQRTQQEDSAVYLCASSPMGGAYQPQHFGDGTRLSIL.

V usage is TRBV5-4 and J usage is TRBJ1-1; 10 bases match TRBD1. The V gene's germline CDR1 is SGHNT and CDR2 YYREEE (reference sequence). The CDR3 contains 17 residues. V lost 4 bases, J lost 2 bases, and 11 bases stayed unmatched. The CDR3 here is CASSPRQGARTNTEAFF. Here the CDR3 DNA reads TGTGCCAGCAGCCCGCGACAGGGGGCCAGGACTAACACTGAAGCTTTCTTT.

In the case of this clone: Other DNA variants within this sample encode the same CDR3. The chain has TRBV6-5 and TRBJ1-5; a weak D match, TRBD1 (6 bases). The CDR3 runs 13 residues. V lost 4 bases to trimming and J lost 4 bases, with 8 bases between them. Germline lookup yields CDR1 MNHEY and CDR2 SVGAGI. Written as DNA, the CDR3 is TGTGCCAGCAGTTCGCAGGGGAATCAGCCCCAGCATTTT. Encoded protein: CASSSQGNQPQHF.

The genes are TRBV18 and TRBJ1-3, with no clear D. The CDR3 contains 16 residues. Germline CDR1 KGHSH, CDR2 LQKENI. The ends were cut back, 4 bases at V and 0 bases at J, with 13 bases in the middle. The CDR3 DNA reads TGTGCCAGCTCACAGATGACGGCTCTCTCTGGAAACACCATATATTTT. Translating gives CASSQMTALSGNTIYF.

The chain combines TRBV28 with TRBJ1-3; no firm D call. Trimming removed 3 bases from V and 2 bases from J, with 5 bases in between. Germline V lookup: CDR1 MDHEN, CDR2 SYDVKM. This CDR3 contains 13 residues. CDR3 sequence: CASSFGTGNTIYF. The CDR3 DNA reads TGTGCCAGCAGTTTTGGGACTGGAAACACCATATATTTT.

The chain is built from TRBV29-1 and TRBJ2-3; no firm D call. This CDR3 spans 11 amino acids. Germline CDR1 is SQVTM and CDR2 is ANQGSEA. The CDR3 protein is CSIQARDTQYF. CDR3 DNA: TGCAGTATCCAAGCTCGAGATACGCAGTATTTT.

This chain uses TRBV11-2 with TRBJ1-1; D gene uncertain. The CDR3 sequence is 11 residues long. Germline CDR1 reads SGHAT; CDR2 reads FQNNGV. V was clipped by 1 base and J by 8 bases, with 5 bases between them. The CDR3, as DNA: TGTGCCAGCAGCTTAGGCCCGGAAGCTTTCTTT. Translation: CASSLGPEAFF.

J is TRBJ1-4 and V is TRBV27, with 8 bases that match TRBD1. Germline-derived CDR1 and CDR2 are MNHEY and SMNVEV (reference sequence). Germline trimming cut 3 bases from V and 8 bases from J; bases unmatched to any gene: 8. This CDR3 is 15 amino acids long. In DNA form, the CDR3 reads TGTGCCAGCAGTTTTCAGGGGGCCGGAAGGGAAAAACTGTTTTTT. This translates into CASSFQGAGREKLFF.

This clone was seen just once. The rearrangement uses TRBV7-2 and TRBJ2-3; 9 bases fit TRBD2. The germline gives CDR1 SGHTA, CDR2 FQGNSA. This CDR3 comprises 15 residues. Trimming took 1 base from V and 2 from J; bases not matched to a gene: 1. The CDR3 here is CASSLGGRATDTQYF. DNA for the CDR3: TGTGCCAGCAGCTTAGGCGGGAGGGCCACAGATACGCAGTATTTT.

The genes are TRBV7-6 and TRBJ2-5; possibly TRBD2 for D (7 bases). Germline CDR1 is SGHVS and CDR2 is FNYEAQ. The CDR3 is 12 residues long. V gave up 3 bases and J gave up 9 bases, with 11 bases separating them. CDR3 nucleotide sequence: TGTGCCAGCAGCTTGTGGGAGGGGGCCCAGTACTTC. Its protein product is CASSLWEGAQYF.

The chain has TRBV6-1 and TRBJ2-7; possibly TRBD2 for D (5 bases). Germline lookup yields CDR1 MNHNS and CDR2 SASEGT. The CDR3 has 12 amino acids. CDR3 DNA: TGTGCCAGCAGTATTTCCGGGGAACGTCCGCTAGTC. Amino acid sequence: CASSISGERPLV.